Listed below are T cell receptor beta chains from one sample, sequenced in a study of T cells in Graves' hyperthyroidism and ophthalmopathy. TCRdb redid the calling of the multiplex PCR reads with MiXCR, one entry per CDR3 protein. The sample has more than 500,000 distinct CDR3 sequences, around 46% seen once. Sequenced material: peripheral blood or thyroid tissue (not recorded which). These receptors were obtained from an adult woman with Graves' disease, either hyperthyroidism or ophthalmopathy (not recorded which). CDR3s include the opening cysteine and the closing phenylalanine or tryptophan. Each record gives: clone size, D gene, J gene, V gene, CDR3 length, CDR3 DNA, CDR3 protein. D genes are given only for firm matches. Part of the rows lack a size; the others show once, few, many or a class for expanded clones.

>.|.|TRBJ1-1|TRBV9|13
TGTGCCAGCAGCGTAGCTACATTCTCTTTCGCTTTCTTT
CASSVATFSFAFF
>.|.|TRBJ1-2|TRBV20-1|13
TGCAGTGAAGTCGAAGGGAACAACTATGGCTACACCTTC
CSEVEGNNYGYTF
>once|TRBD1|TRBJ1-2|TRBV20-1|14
TGCAGTGCTTCCGGGACAGTGGGGAACTATGGCTACACCTTC
CSASGTVGNYGYTF
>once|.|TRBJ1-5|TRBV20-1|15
TGCAGTGCTGGACCAGGGGTCTATAGCAATCAGCCCCAGCATTTT
CSAGPGVYSNQPQHF
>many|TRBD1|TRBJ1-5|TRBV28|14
TGTGCCGCTGGGATGGGGACAGCTAATCAGCCCCAGCATTTT
CAAGMGTANQPQHF
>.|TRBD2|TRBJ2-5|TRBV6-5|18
TGTGCCAGCAGTTACCCTCTAGGGAGTAGCGGGAGTCAAGAGACCCAGTACTTC
CASSYPLGSSGSQETQYF
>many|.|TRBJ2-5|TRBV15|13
TGTGCCGCGAAACAGGACCTGGGAGAGACCCAGTACTTC
CAAKQDLGETQYF
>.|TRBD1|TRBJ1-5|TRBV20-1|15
TGCAGTGCTAGTCCCTGGACAGGGGACAATCAGCCCCAGCATTTT
CSASPWTGDNQPQHF
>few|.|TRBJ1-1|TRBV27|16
TGTGCCAGCAGTCTCAACGACGGCGGAGTGAACACTGAAGCTTTCTTT
CASSLNDGGVNTEAFF
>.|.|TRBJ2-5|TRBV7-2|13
TGTGCCAGCAGCTTAGGGGTGGAGCAGCCCCAGTACTTC
CASSLGVEQPQYF
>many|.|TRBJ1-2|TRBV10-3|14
TGTGCCATCAGTGATGGGGAACTGGAGGATGGCTACACCTTC
CAISDGELEDGYTF
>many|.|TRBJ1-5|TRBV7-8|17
TGTGCCAGCAGCTTAGTAGGCCGTATTAATAGCAATCAGCCCCAGCATTTT
CASSLVGRINSNQPQHF
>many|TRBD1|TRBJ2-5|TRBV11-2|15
TGTGCCAGCAGCTTCCCGTCACAGGGGGAAGAGACCCAGTACTTC
CASSFPSQGEETQYF
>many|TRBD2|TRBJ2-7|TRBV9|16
TGTGCCAGCAGCGTGGGGGGGATGGATTTCTCCTACGAGCAGTACTTC
CASSVGGMDFSYEQYF
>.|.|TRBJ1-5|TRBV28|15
TGTGCCAGCAAACGGCAGGTGGGGGGTAATCAGCCCCAGCATTTT
CASKRQVGGNQPQHF
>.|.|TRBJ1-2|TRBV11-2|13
TGTGCCAGCAGACTCCCAGGACTAGCGGGCTACACCTTC
CASRLPGLAGYTF
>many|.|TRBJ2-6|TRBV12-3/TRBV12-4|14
TGTGCCAGCAGCCGCACCCCTAGGGCCAACGTCCTGACTTTC
CASSRTPRANVLTF
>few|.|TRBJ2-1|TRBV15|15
TGTGCCACCAGCAGGACCTCGGACGGTTCCAATGAGCAGTTCTTC
CATSRTSDGSNEQFF
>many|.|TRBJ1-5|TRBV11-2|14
TGTGCCAGCAGCTTCGCGGGGTCAAGTCAGCCCCAGCATTTT
CASSFAGSSQPQHF
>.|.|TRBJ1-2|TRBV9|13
TGTGCCAGCAGCGGAACAGGGCACTCTGGCTACACCTTC
CASSGTGHSGYTF
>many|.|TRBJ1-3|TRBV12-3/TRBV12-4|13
TGTGCCAGTCAACGGGCTTCTGGAAACACCATATATTTT
CASQRASGNTIYF
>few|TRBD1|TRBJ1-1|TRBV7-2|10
TGTGCCAGCAGCCTCGGGACAGGGGGCTTT
CASSLGTGGF
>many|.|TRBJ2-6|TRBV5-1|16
TGCGCCAGCAGCTTGGAAGGCCCCTCTGGGGCCAACGTCCTGACTTTC
CASSLEGPSGANVLTF
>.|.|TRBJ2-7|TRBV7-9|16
TGTGCCAGCAGTTTCCCCACCCGGGGAAAAGGCTACGAGCAGTACTTC
CASSFPTRGKGYEQYF
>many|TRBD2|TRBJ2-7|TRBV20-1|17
TGCAGTGCTACCCACCTGGCGAGCGGGGGAACTTCCTACGAGCAGTACTTC
CSATHLASGGTSYEQYF
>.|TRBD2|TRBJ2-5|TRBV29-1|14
TGCAGCGTGGGACTAGCGGGGCCACAAGAGACCCAGTACTTC
CSVGLAGPQETQYF
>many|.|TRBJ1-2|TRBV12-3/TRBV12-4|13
TGTGCCAGCAGCCGGCGGGTTGACTATGGCTACACCTTC
CASSRRVDYGYTF
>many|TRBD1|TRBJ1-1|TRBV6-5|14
TGTGCCAGCAGTCCCCTGACAGGGAGCACTGAAGCTTTCTTT
CASSPLTGSTEAFF
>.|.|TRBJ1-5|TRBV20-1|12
TGCAGTGTTCAGCCGTTGGGGCAGCCCCAGCATTTT
CSVQPLGQPQHF
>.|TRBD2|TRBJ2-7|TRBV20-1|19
TGCAGTGCTAGAGATCCCACTCCTAGCGGGAGGGCCGACGGGGCAGGGCAGTACTTC
CSARDPTPSGRADGAGQYF
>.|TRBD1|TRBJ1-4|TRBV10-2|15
TGCGCCAGCGGCCCACCGGGACAGGGTCGTAGAAAACTGTTTTTT
CASGPPGQGRRKLFF
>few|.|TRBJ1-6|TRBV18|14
TGTGCCAGCTCATTCTCGGAATATAATTCACCCCTCCACTTT
CASSFSEYNSPLHF
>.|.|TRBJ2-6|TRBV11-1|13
TGTGCCAGCAGCTTATACGCGGGGAACACTGAAGCTTTC
CASSLYAGNTEAF
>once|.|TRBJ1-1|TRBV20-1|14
TGCAGTGCTAGAGGTGGGGCAGTGGGGACTGAAGCTTTCTTT
CSARGGAVGTEAFF
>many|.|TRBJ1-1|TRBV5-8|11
TGTGCCAGCAGCTTGTGGGCTGAAGCTTTCTTT
CASSLWAEAFF
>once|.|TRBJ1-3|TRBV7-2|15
TGTGCCAGCAGCTCCGGACAGCACTCTGGAAACACCATATATTTT
CASSSGQHSGNTIYF
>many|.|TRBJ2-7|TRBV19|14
TGTGCCAGTAGTACGCGCCTTGGTGTACGGGAGCAGTACTTC
CASSTRLGVREQYF
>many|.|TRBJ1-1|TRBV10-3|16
TGTGCCACCTCTCACCCGAAGGGGCAGGAGATGACTGAAGCTTTCTTT
CATSHPKGQEMTEAFF
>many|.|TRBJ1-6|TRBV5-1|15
TGCGCCAGCAGCGCCGACAGCCCTAATAATTCACCCCTCCACTTT
CASSADSPNNSPLHF
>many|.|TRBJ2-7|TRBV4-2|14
TGTGCCAGCAGCCAAGCGGATATACAGGACGAGCAGTACTTC
CASSQADIQDEQYF
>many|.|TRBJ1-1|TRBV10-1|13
TGCGCCAGCAGTGAGTCGGGCGGGTTCGAAGCTTTCTTT
CASSESGGFEAFF
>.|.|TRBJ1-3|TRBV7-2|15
TGTGCCAGCAGCCCGTATGGGAGCTCTGGAAACACCATATATTTT
CASSPYGSSGNTIYF
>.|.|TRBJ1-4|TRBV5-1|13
TGCGCCAGCAGCTGGGGGGCGGATGAAAAACTGTTTTTT
CASSWGADEKLFF
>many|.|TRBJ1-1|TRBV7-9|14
TGTGCCAGCAGTTACTCGGGGGGGAACACTGAAGCTTTCTTT
CASSYSGGNTEAFF